Described below is a single T cell receptor beta chain sequence and its context. Its antigen is as yet unknown. This entry belongs to a study of T cell responses to AZD1222 COVID-19 vaccine. Germline V gives CDR1 MGHRA, CDR2 YSYEKL. The CDR3 has 17 amino acids. The J segment lost 0 bases and the V segment lost 3 bases, leaving 5 bases of the junction unmatched. Profiled with immunoSEQ multiplex PCR; TCRdb holds only in-frame clones, not every one. Found here are about 160,000 clones, roughly 90% of them singletons; the top ten hold over 4%. Study-level findings and limits: Clonal diversity was possibly underestimated; the donors were predominantly white British and more often female. All repertoire sampling was performed exclusively after the peak T cell response.

The source is an adult who received the AZD1222 COVID-19 vaccine. Sequences were derived from peripheral blood, sampled 28 days after the second AZD1222 dose. The V gene is TRBV4-1, the J gene TRBJ2-1; TRBD2 matches 10 bases. The DNA of the CDR3 is TGCGCCAGCAGCCACCCGACTAGCGGGTCCTCCTACAATGAGCAGTTCTTC. As protein: CASSHPTSGSSYNEQFF.